The 9 T cell receptor beta chains presented below share a single source sample, sequenced in a study of control samples from healthy donors and cancer patients (dated by TCRdb to between 2020 and 2021). The library was built by means of the immunoSEQ multiplex PCR assay. This immuneACCESS table, as held by TCRdb, lists in-frame sequences with V and J called but not all clones. Of the missing ones, under half trace to an unresolved V gene in checked studies; the others have no known cause. The sample table holds around 130,000 clones, of which about 89% were seen once. 40% of the sample belongs to the ten largest clones. The sequenced material came from blood. The receptors originated from a man aged 50 to 59 in good health.

J is TRBJ1-2 and V is TRBV12-3 or TRBV12-4, with TRBD1 identical over 7 bases. V was pared by 6 bases and J by 4 bases, with 5 bases of the junction left unmatched. This CDR3 has 13 residues. For the CDR3, the DNA is TGTGCCAGCAGGTGGACAGGCCCCTATGGCTACACCTTC. This sequence encodes CASRWTGPYGYTF.

This rearrangement joins TRBV29-1 to TRBJ1-6; a possible D gene is TRBD1 (6 bases). This CDR3 region has 13 residues. The germline CDR1 and CDR2 sequences are SQVTM and ANQGSEA. Trimming took 5 bases from V and 9 from J, leaving 14 bases between them. The CDR3 nucleotides read TGCAGCGTTTTAACAGGGATTTTTTCACCCCTCCACTTT. Translated, it gives CSVLTGIFSPLHF.

The rearrangement joins TRBV5-8 to TRBJ1-1; D ambiguous. The CDR3 spans 11 residues. Trimming removed 1 base from V and 10 bases from J, with 8 bases in between. CDR1 SGHTS and CDR2 YDEGEE come from the germline V gene. The DNA for the CDR3 is TGTGCCAGCAGCTTGAAAGCGGGAGCTTTCTTT. Translating gives CASSLKAGAFF.

The gene calls are TRBV3-1 (or the pseudogene TRBV3-2) and TRBJ2-2; D unresolved. The CDR3 is 11 amino acids. CDR1 LGHDT and CDR2 YNNKEL come from the germline V gene (reference sequence). V was shortened by 2 bases and J by 5 bases, with 0 bases between the two germline ends. The CDR3 region has the DNA TGTGCCAGCAGCCAAACCGGGGAGCTGTTTTTT. This gives the protein CASSQTGELFF.

The V call is TRBV4-2, the J call TRBJ1-4; no firm D call. The ends were cut back, 0 bases at V and 7 bases at J, with 9 bases in the middle. The germline CDR1 and CDR2 sequences are LGHNA and YNFKEQ. The CDR3 runs to 14 residues. DNA of the CDR3: TGTGCCAGCAGCCAAGAGGGCTTGGGTGAAAAACTGTTTTTT. Amino acids: CASSQEGLGEKLFF.

The chain links TRBV11-3 to TRBJ2-7; maybe TRBD1 (6 bases). The CDR3 loop spans 12 amino acids. V was shortened by 5 bases and J by 4 bases, with 9 bases between the two germline ends. Germline-derived CDR1 and CDR2 are SGHNT and YENEEA. Here the CDR3 DNA reads TGTGCCAGCAGCGTGACAGGTTACGAGCAGTACTTC. Translated, it gives CASSVTGYEQYF.

This clone was detected a few times. V is TRBV9 and J is TRBJ2-1, with TRBD2 matching over 8 bases. The germline CDR1 and CDR2 sequences are SGDLS and YYNGEE. The CDR3 has 13 amino acids. Losses at the gene ends were 0 bases for V and 13 bases for J; bases not matched to a gene: 6. The CDR3 region is CASSVVGAGGQFF. CDR3 bases: TGTGCCAGCAGCGTAGTAGGGGCGGGGGGACAGTTCTTC.

The chain links TRBV2 to TRBJ1-1, with D tentatively TRBD1 (6 bases). Trimming cost V 7 bases and J 0 bases, with 18 bases left between them. The germline CDR1 and CDR2 sequences are SNHLY and FYNNEI. This CDR3 comprises 16 residues. CDR3 residues: CASTRTMGALNTEAFF. The CDR3 DNA is TGTGCCAGCACCAGAACAATGGGGGCATTGAACACTGAAGCTTTCTTT.

This rearrangement joins TRBV19 to TRBJ1-4; no clear D gene. The CDR3 covers 14 residues. V lost 4 bases to trimming and J lost 4 bases, with 10 bases between them. Germline CDR1 and CDR2: LNHDA and SQIVND (reference sequence). The CDR3 sequence: CASSTDPFNEKLFF. The DNA for the CDR3 is TGTGCCAGTAGTACGGATCCTTTTAATGAAAAACTGTTTTTT.